Listed here are 25 T cell receptor beta chains from one sample, sequenced in a study of human T cells and chemical hapten exposure. TCRdb re-called the RACE reads through MiXCR, storing one row per CDR3 protein. This table holds about 270,000 distinct CDR3 sequences, over 7.5% found once. Time point: pre-sensitization, week 0. Treatment noted: therapeutic diphenylcyclopropenone sensitization with weekly scalp DPC. The sequenced sample was whole blood, obtained in connection with sensitization to the hapten diphenylcyclopropenone (DPC). All receptors come from a young man with alopecia areata. Some clones in this sample may be carry-over from other donors' samples.

There are a few counts of this clonotype. This chain connects TRBV6-6 to TRBJ1-1; D uncertain. Germline V lookup: CDR1 MNHNY, CDR2 SVGAGI (reference sequence). CDR3 length equals 13 residues. The V end lost 2 bases, the J end lost 1 base, and 5 bases lay between the germline ends. The CDR3 loop reads CASSYVWNTEAFF. The DNA for the CDR3 is TGTGCCAGCAGTTACGTTTGGAACACTGAAGCTTTCTTT.

This clonotype was seen more than once but under ten times. V usage is TRBV28 and J usage is TRBJ1-4, with a possible D match to TRBD1 (5 bases). The CDR3 extends over 14 amino acids. V was trimmed by 6 bases and J by 5 bases, leaving 13 bases between them. Germline lookup yields CDR1 MDHEN and CDR2 SYDVKM. CDR3 loop: CASSRWEGNEKLFF. The CDR3 nucleotides are TGTGCCAGCAGCCGTTGGGAGGGGAATGAAAAACTGTTTTTT.

This chain joins TRBV3-1 and TRBJ2-5; D remains unclear. Per the germline V gene, CDR1 is LGHDT and CDR2 is YNNKEL (reference sequence). The CDR3 length is 17 residues. V shed 3 bases and J shed 0 bases, with 17 bases lying between them. In nucleotides, the CDR3 is TGTGCCAGCAGCCACCTCAGGACCCGAACAAACCAAGAGACCCAGTACTTC. Translation gives CASSHLRTRTNQETQYF.

This clonotype was seen at least ten times. This chain links TRBV29-1 with TRBJ1-5, with unresolved D. Trimming stripped 5 bases from V and 2 bases from J, with 10 bases between. The CDR3 is 13 amino acids. CDR1 is SQVTM, CDR2 ANQGSEA, per germline. In DNA form, the CDR3 reads TGCAGCGTTACCGGCGGGGGCAATCAGCCCCAGCATTTT. Amino acid sequence: CSVTGGGNQPQHF.

This clonotype was detected a few times. CDR3 region: CASSPQTGATIYEQYF. The CDR3 DNA sequence: TGCGCCAGCAGCCCACAGACAGGGGCCACGATCTACGAGCAGTACTTC. This chain joins TRBV5-1 and TRBJ2-7; 8 nucleotides match TRBD1. The length of the CDR3 is 16 residues. J lost 3 bases, V lost 4 bases, and 12 bases had no gene match. CDR1 is SGHRS, CDR2 YFSETQ, per germline. The complete variable domain, with remaining parts taken from reference TRBV5-1 and TRBJ2-7, reads KAGVTQTPRYLIKTRGQQVTLSCSPISGHRSVSWYQQTPGQGLQFLFEYFSETQRNKGNFPGRFSGRQFSNSRSEMNVSTLELGDSALYLCASSPQTGATIYEQYFGPGTRLTVT.

This chain links TRBV28 with TRBJ1-4; D perhaps matches TRBD1 (5 bases). V lost 6 bases and J 4 bases, leaving 15 bases between the germline ends. This CDR3 has 15 amino acids. Germline CDR1 MDHEN, CDR2 SYDVKM. CDR3 sequence (DNA): TGTGCCAGCAGCCCTGGGACTACGGGTAATGAAAAACTGTTTTTT. Translating it yields CASSPGTTGNEKLFF. The entire variable domain, with the rest obtained from reference TRBV28 and TRBJ1-4, is as follows: DVKVTQSSRYLVKRTGEKVFLECVQDMDHENMFWYRQDPGLGLRLIYFSYDVKMKEKGDIPEGYSVSREKKERFSLILESASTNQTSMYLCASSPGTTGNEKLFFGSGTQLSVL.

This clonotype has just a few counts. The rearrangement joins TRBV10-3 to TRBJ2-1; D gene ambiguous. CDR3 size: 13 residues. Per germline, CDR1 ENHRY and CDR2 SYGVKD. V was trimmed by 3 bases and J by 0 bases, leaving 3 bases between them. The CDR3 loop reads CAISEISYNEQFF. The CDR3 nucleotides read TGTGCCATCAGTGAAATCTCCTACAATGAGCAGTTCTTC.

Details on this clonotype: Possible read error: a much larger clone is one base away. The chain combines TRBV29-1 with TRBJ2-3; D gene ambiguous. The germline V gene has CDR1 SQVTM and CDR2 ANQGSEA. The CDR3 is 13 amino acids. The V end was cut by 3 bases, the J end by 5 bases, with 12 bases between. DNA for the CDR3: TGCAGCGTTGACGTGGTGAAAGAAGATACGCAGTATTTT. It encodes CSVDVVKEDTQYF.

The chain carries TRBV3-1 and TRBJ2-4; the D gene is possibly TRBD1 (6 bases). V gave up 4 bases and J gave up 7 bases, with 11 bases separating them. Germline V gives CDR1 LGHDT, CDR2 YNNKEL (reference sequence). The CDR3 length is 13 residues. Here the CDR3 reads CASSLQGWNIQYF. The CDR3 nucleotides read TGTGCCAGCAGCCTTCAGGGGTGGAACATTCAGTACTTC.

This clonotype was picked up a small number of times. The rearrangement uses TRBV2 and TRBJ1-1, with 9 bases aligning to TRBD1. The CDR3 loop spans 15 amino acids. The germline V gene encodes CDR1 SNHLY and CDR2 FYNNEI. Losses at the gene ends were 6 bases for V and 6 bases for J; bases not matched to a gene: 11. CDR3 sequence reads: CASRLYTGGTAEAFF. As DNA, the CDR3 is TGTGCCAGCAGACTCTACACAGGGGGCACCGCTGAAGCTTTCTTT. The full variable domain, rest sourced from reference TRBV2 and TRBJ1-1, is EPEVTQTPSHQVTQMGQEVILRCVPISNHLYFYWYRQILGQKVEFLVSFYNNEISEKSEIFDDQFSVERPDGSNFTLKIRSTKLEDSAMYFCASRLYTGGTAEAFFGQGTRLTVV.

This clonotype showed up many times. V usage is TRBV7-9 and J usage is TRBJ2-7; D is undetermined. V was cut by 3 bases and J by 3 bases, with 6 bases left in between. There are 12 residues in the CDR3. CDR1 is SEHNR, CDR2 FQNEAQ, per germline (reference sequence). CDR3 DNA sequence: TGTGCCAGCAGCTTGGGCCGCTACGAGCAGTACTTC. This sequence encodes CASSLGRYEQYF.

This clonotype has a handful of counts. The gene calls are TRBV6-1 and TRBJ2-1, with 9 positions matching TRBD1. V shed 8 bases and J 2 bases; nucleotides not matched to a gene: 4. Germline V gene data show CDR1 as MNHNS and CDR2 as SASEGT. The CDR3 is 14 residues long. The DNA of the CDR3 is TGTGCCAGCGGACAGGGGAAAACCTACAATGAGCAGTTCTTC. It encodes CASGQGKTYNEQFF.

The chain carries TRBV20-1 and TRBJ1-2; D ambiguous. Looked up from germline, CDR1 is DFQATT and CDR2 is SNEGSKA (reference sequence). The CDR3 is 13 residues long. V lost 6 bases and J 2 bases, leaving 13 bases between the germline ends. The CDR3 DNA is TGCAGTGCATCCCTTCCGGACAACTATGGCTACACCTTC. Its protein is CSASLPDNYGYTF.

The rearrangement links TRBV5-6 to TRBJ2-3; 7 bases are shared with TRBD2. V lost 1 base and J lost 0; bases outside the gene matches: 14. This CDR3 spans 19 amino acids. Germline V lookup: CDR1 SGHDT, CDR2 YYEEEE. The CDR3 loop reads CASSLMLSGGFPSTDTQYF. CDR3 DNA sequence: TGTGCCAGCAGCTTGATGTTATCGGGGGGTTTCCCTAGCACAGATACGCAGTATTTT.

There are a few counts of this clonotype. The rearrangement joins TRBV7-9 to TRBJ1-2; TRBD1 aligns across 7 bases. Trimming at V came to 2 bases and at J to 4 bases, leaving 13 bases not matched to a gene. The CDR3 runs 17 residues. Germline V gene lookup returns CDR1 SEHNR and CDR2 FQNEAQ (reference sequence). CDR3 nucleotide sequence: TGTGCCAGCAGCTTAAGACCCCCTGGACAGGTTACCTATGGCTACACCTTC. This sequence encodes CASSLRPPGQVTYGYTF.

This clonotype was seen repeatedly, ten times or more. The chain employs TRBV4-3 and TRBJ2-1; 8 bases align to TRBD2. The CDR3 contains 18 residues. Germline loops: CDR1 LGHNA, CDR2 YSLEER. V shed 4 bases, J shed 0 bases, and the junction held 11 bases outside the gene matches. CDR3: CASSLKVLAGSSYNEQFF. As DNA, the CDR3 is TGCGCCAGCAGCCTCAAGGTTTTAGCGGGGAGCTCCTACAATGAGCAGTTCTTC.

Only a few counts were recorded for this clonotype. Germline and junction disagree at one end, which may indicate a read error. This chain links TRBV20-1 with TRBJ1-1; D is uncertain. The CDR3 runs to 16 residues. The V gene's germline CDR1 is DFQATT and CDR2 SNEGSKA (reference sequence). CDR3 in amino acids: CSARDNVGSRYTEAFF. DNA for the CDR3: TGCAGTGCCAGAGATAATGTGGGCAGTAGGTACACTGAAGCTTTCTTT.

There are many counts of this clonotype. The chain has TRBV7-9 and TRBJ2-7; TRBD1 might be the D (6 bases). The CDR3 runs to 14 residues. V was cut by 5 bases and J by 3 bases, with 14 bases left in between. The V gene's germline CDR1 is SEHNR and CDR2 FQNEAQ (reference sequence). The CDR3 DNA sequence: TGTGCCAGCAGCCTACTACGGGACAACTACGAGCAGTACTTC. Translation gives CASSLLRDNYEQYF.

This clonotype was detected a few times. The chain recombines TRBV9 with TRBJ2-1; 8 bases line up with TRBD1. CDR1 and CDR2 (germline): SGDLS, YYNGEE. The CDR3 spans 16 residues. Trimming removed 3 bases from V and 0 bases from J; junction bases left unmatched: 5. CDR3 amino acids: CASSARQGISYNEQFF. CDR3 DNA sequence: TGTGCCAGCAGCGCGCGACAGGGGATCTCCTACAATGAGCAGTTCTTC.

This clonotype came up a few times. V usage is TRBV15 and J usage is TRBJ2-3; tentatively, D is TRBD1 or TRBD2 (5 bases each). This CDR3 comprises 16 residues. The germline V gene encodes CDR1 LNHNV and CDR2 YYDKDF (reference sequence). Trimming left V 0 bases short and J 6 bases short, with 16 bases between. CDR3 coding DNA: TGTGCCACCAGCAGAGATCGGGGCAGGGTTGAGGATACGCAGTATTTT. Translated: CATSRDRGRVEDTQYF. The full variable domain, completed using reference TRBV15 and TRBJ2-3, is DAMVIQNPRYQVTQFGKPVTLSCSQTLNHNVMYWYQQKSSQAPKLLFHYYDKDFNNEADTPDNFQSRRPNTSFCFLDIRSPGLGDTAMYLCATSRDRGRVEDTQYFGPGTRLTVL.

This clonotype was picked up a small number of times. The V call is TRBV5-1, the J call TRBJ2-5; 7 nucleotides agree with TRBD1. The V and J ends lost 4 bases and 2 bases, in that order; junction bases with no gene match: 8. Germline values: CDR1 SGHRS, CDR2 YFSETQ. The CDR3 totals 15 residues. CDR3 protein: CASSGLTGWQETQYF. The CDR3 nucleotides are TGCGCCAGCAGCGGTCTGACAGGGTGGCAAGAGACCCAGTACTTC.

This clonotype has only a few counts. The rearrangement uses TRBV27 and TRBJ2-1, with 10 bases fitting TRBD2. J lost 2 bases, V lost 7 bases, and 5 bases had no gene match. From germline, CDR1 is MNHEY and CDR2 SMNVEV (reference sequence). This CDR3 has 15 amino acids. The CDR3 DNA reads TGTGCCAGCATTCCTGGGACTAGCGCCTACAATGAGCAGTTCTTC. Protein product: CASIPGTSAYNEQFF.

V usage is TRBV29-1 and J usage is TRBJ1-2; 7 bases fit TRBD1. Germline assignment: CDR1 SQVTM and CDR2 ANQGSEA. The CDR3 is made up of 16 amino acids. Trimming at V came to 0 bases and at J to 4 bases, leaving 11 bases not matched to a gene. CDR3 coding DNA: TGCAGCGTTGAAGATCCCCCAGGGGGGGTTGGCTATGGCTACACCTTC. This codes for CSVEDPPGGVGYGYTF.

This clonotype was recorded a few times. CDR3 nucleotides: TGCAGTGCTAGAGATCTGGGCAGGGCACGGGAGACCCAGTACTTC. Protein product: CSARDLGRARETQYF. The gene calls are TRBV20-1 and TRBJ2-5, with a weak D call TRBD1 (5 bases). The CDR3 is 15 amino acids. Trimming removed 0 bases from V and 5 bases from J, with 16 bases in between. From germline, CDR1 is DFQATT and CDR2 SNEGSKA (reference sequence).

This clonotype was recorded at least ten times. This chain connects TRBV7-9 to TRBJ1-6; D unclear. Germline V gene data show CDR1 as SEHNR and CDR2 as FQNEAQ (reference sequence). This CDR3 has 14 amino acids. Trimming took 5 bases from V and 11 from J, leaving 16 bases between them. CDR3 nucleotides: TGTGCCAGCAGCCTGTCCCAGACGGTAACACCCCTCCACTTT. This sequence encodes CASSLSQTVTPLHF.